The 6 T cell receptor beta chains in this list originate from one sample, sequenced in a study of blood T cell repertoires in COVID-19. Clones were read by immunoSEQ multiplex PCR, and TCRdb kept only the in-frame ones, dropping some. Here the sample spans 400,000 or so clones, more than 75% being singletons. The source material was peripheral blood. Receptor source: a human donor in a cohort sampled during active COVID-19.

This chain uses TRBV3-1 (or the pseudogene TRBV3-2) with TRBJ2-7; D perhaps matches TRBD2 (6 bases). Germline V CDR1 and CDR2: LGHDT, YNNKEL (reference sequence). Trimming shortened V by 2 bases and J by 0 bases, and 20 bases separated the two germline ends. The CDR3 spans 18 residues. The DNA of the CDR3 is TGTGCCAGCAGCCAAAATATAGATGTTGGGAGGAGCTCCTACGAGCAGTACTTC. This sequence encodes CASSQNIDVGRSSYEQYF.

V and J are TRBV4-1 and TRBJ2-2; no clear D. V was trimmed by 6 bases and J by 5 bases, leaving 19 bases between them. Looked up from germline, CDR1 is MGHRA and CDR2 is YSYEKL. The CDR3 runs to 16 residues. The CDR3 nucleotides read TGCGCCAGCAGGCTACTGACCGGGTCCCGGACCGGGGAGCTGTTTTTT. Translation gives CASRLLTGSRTGELFF.

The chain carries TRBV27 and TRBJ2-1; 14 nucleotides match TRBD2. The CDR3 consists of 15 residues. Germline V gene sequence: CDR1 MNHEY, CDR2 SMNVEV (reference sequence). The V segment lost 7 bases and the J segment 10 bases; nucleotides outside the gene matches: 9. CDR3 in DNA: TGTGCCAGCACCATAGGGACTAGCGGGGGAAAGGAGCAGTTCTTC. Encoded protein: CASTIGTSGGKEQFF.

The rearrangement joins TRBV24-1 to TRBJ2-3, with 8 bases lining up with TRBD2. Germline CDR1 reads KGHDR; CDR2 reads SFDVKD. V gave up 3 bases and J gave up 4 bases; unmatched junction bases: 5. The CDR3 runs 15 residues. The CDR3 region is CATSDTGGRPDTQYF. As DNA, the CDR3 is TGTGCCACCAGTGATACGGGGGGGCGCCCAGATACGCAGTATTTT.

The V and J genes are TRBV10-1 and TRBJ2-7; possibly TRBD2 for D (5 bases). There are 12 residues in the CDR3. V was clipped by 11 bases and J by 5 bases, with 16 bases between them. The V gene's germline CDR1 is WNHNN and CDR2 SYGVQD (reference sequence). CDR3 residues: CAASRGEDEQYF. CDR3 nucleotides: TGCGCCGCCTCCCGGGGAGAGGACGAGCAGTACTTC.

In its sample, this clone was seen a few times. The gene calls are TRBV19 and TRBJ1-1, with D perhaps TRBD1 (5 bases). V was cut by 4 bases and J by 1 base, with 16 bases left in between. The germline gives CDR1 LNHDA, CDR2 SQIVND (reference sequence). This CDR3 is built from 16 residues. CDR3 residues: CASSTGAGRTNTEAFF. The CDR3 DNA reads TGTGCCAGTAGTACCGGGGCGGGGAGGACGAACACTGAAGCTTTCTTT.